This entry features one TCR beta chain sequence. Enrollees, roughly 18 to 89 years old, lived in approximately 25 US areas. The V gene lost 0 bases and the J gene lost 4 bases, with 11 bases spanning the gap. The CDR3 has 15 residues. Germline assignment: CDR1 SGHAT and CDR2 FQNNGV. The data stem from a study of blood T cell repertoires in COVID-19. Study as a whole: Samples came from the United States, Italy and Spain, spanning acute and convalescent COVID-19.

Source study methods: Amplification from reference gene primers served as the basis for estimated nucleated cell counts. Repertoires were generated with immunoSEQ multiplex PCR, while TCRdb's copy carries only in-frame clones and drops some. From that table come the V and J calls and clone size; the DNA was used to work out D and trimming. The repertoire has some 170,000 clones, around 80% of them found once; the top ten carry approximately 5.4%. The gene calls are TRBV11-2 and TRBJ2-3, with a possible D match to TRBD2 (6 bases). The sample was PBMCs or T cells enriched from blood (not recorded which). The clonotype originates from a man in his forties who had recovered from COVID-19. The CDR3 sequence is CASSLEGGSADTQYF. The CDR3 nucleotides are TGTGCCAGCAGCTTAGAGGGGGGATCCGCAGATACGCAGTATTTT. The variable domain in full, completed from reference TRBV11-2 and TRBJ2-3, reads EAGVAQSPRYKIIEKRQSVAFWCNPISGHATLYWYQQILGQGPKLLIQFQNNGVVDDSQLPKDRFSAERLKGVDSTLKIQPAKLEDSAVYLCASSLEGGSADTQYFGPGTRLTVL.